This T cell receptor beta chain was observed in a study of blood T cell repertoires in COVID-19. Looking at the study overall: The study drew acute and convalescent COVID-19 samples from the United States, Italy and Spain. The cDNA or gDNA used as material had been derived from T cells, B-cell-depleted T cells, or PBMCs.

The CDR3 is 15 residues long. Deletions cut 4 bases from V and 5 bases from J, with 17 bases between. Germline V CDR1 and CDR2: SGHTA, FQGNSA. Some clones are missing from TCRdb's copy, which holds only in-frame ones; the method was immunoSEQ multiplex PCR. The table lists about 150,000 clones, approximately 80% of them singletons. Specimen: peripheral blood. This clonotype originated in a human donor in a cohort sampled during active COVID-19. This rearrangement joins TRBV7-2 to TRBJ1-1, with D unclear. In nucleotides, the CDR3 is TGTGCCAGCAGCTCATTGTACTTAGAGGGAACTGAAGCTTTCTTT. Its protein product is CASSSLYLEGTEAFF.